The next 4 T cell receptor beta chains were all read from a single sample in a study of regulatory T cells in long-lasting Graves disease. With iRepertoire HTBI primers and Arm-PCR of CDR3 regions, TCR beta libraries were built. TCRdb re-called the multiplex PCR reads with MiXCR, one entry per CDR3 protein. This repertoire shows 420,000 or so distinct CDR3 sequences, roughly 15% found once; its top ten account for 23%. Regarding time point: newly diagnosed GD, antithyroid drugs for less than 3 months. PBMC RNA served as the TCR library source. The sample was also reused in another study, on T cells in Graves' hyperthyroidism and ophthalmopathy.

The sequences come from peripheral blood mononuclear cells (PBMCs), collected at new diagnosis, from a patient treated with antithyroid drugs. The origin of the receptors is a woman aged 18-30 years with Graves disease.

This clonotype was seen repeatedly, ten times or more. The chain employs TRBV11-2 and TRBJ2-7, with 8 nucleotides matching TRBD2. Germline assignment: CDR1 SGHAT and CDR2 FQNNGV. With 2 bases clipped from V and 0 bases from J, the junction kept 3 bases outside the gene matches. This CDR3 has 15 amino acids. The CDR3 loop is CASSLYSGNSYEQYF. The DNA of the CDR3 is TGTGCCAGCAGCTTATATAGCGGGAACTCCTACGAGCAGTACTTC. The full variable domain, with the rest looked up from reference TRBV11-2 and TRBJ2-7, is EAGVAQSPRYKIIEKRQSVAFWCNPISGHATLYWYQQILGQGPKLLIQFQNNGVVDDSQLPKDRFSAERLKGVDSTLKIQPAKLEDSAVYLCASSLYSGNSYEQYFGPGTRLTVT.

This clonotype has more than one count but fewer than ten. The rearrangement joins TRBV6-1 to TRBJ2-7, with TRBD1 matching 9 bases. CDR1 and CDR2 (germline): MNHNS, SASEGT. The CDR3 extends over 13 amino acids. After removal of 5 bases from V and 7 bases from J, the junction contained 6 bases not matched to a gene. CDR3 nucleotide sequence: TGTGCCAGCAGTCGGGACAGGGTATGGGAGCAGTACTTC. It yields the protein CASSRDRVWEQYF.

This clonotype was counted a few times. Here the CDR3 reads CASSLGGINYEQYF. CDR3 nucleotides: TGTGCCAGCAGCTTAGGGGGAATTAACTACGAGCAGTACTTC. V usage is TRBV13 and J usage is TRBJ2-7; D is undetermined. The V end was cut by 0 bases, the J end by 3 bases, with 9 bases between. In germline, CDR1 is PRHDT, CDR2 FYEKMQ (reference sequence). This CDR3 spans 14 amino acids.

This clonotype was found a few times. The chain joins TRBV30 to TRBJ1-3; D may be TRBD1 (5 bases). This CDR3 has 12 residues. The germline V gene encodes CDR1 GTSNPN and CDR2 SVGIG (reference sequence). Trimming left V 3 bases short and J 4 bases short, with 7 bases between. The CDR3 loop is CAWRDTGNTIYF. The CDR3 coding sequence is TGTGCCTGGAGGGACACAGGAAACACCATATATTTT.